This T cell receptor (beta chain) was observed in a study of blood T cells in healthy people across ages. Study findings and constraints: Reliance upon unsorted PBMCs precluded definitive naive versus antigen-experienced comparison. In these data, TCR beta diversity tracked strongly with naive T cell percentage. More naive CD4+ cells and higher diversity were found in long-lived than in aged donors.

Next came a second PCR, run for about 7 to 12 cycles, which used a sample-barcoded 5' primer along with a J-beta primer mix. TCRdb analysed the 5' RACE reads with MiXCR anew, one entry per CDR3 protein. In the table there are approximately 290,000 distinct CDR3 sequences, around 30% of which are singletons. Germline V gives CDR1 SGDLS, CDR2 YYNGEE. The length of the CDR3 is 13 residues. The V gene lost 7 bases and the J gene lost 3 bases, with 13 bases spanning the gap. Per-sample yields of isolated PBMCs were at least 7 million. As for this clonotype: The antigen is not known.

Sequencing was done on a sample of blood. V usage is TRBV9 and J usage is TRBJ2-5, with D possibly matching TRBD2 (6 bases). The clonotype was recovered from a woman between 70 and 85 years old in good health. The CDR3: CASGAGHEETQYF. The DNA for the CDR3 is TGTGCCAGCGGGGCGGGGCATGAAGAGACCCAGTACTTC.